This T cell receptor beta chain was captured by sequencing in a study of T cells expressing NK-cell markers. The wider study: Sorted CD3+CD56-NKG2C+, CD3+CD56+NKG2C+ and CD3+CD56+NKG2C- T cells supplied the TCR beta repertoires.

Study results and caveats: The contribution of dominant NKG2C+ clonotypes to CD8+ T cells in about six donors was about 1.0-8%.

A 5'RACE template switching approach incorporating UMIs was used to make TCR beta cDNA. From the 5' RACE reads, TCRdb lists one entry per CDR3 protein and no DNA. This sample lists around 280,000 distinct CDR3 sequences; its ten largest clones have under 0.5%. Regarding this clonotype: Its antigen is currently unknown.

The CDR3 has 13 amino acids. Germline V CDR1 and CDR2: DFQATT, SNEGSKA (reference sequence). This clonotype was sampled from a man between 18 and 29 years old in good health. Sequenced input: blood T cells: a sorted CD56 or NKG2C T cell subset, CD4+ or CD8+ T cells, or bulk PBMC T cells (not recorded which). The genes are TRBV20-1 and TRBJ2-7; without DNA, the TCRdb call of TRBD1 cannot be checked. CDR3 sequence reads: CSAQAGNHYEQYF.